This is a list of T cell receptor beta chains from one sample in a study of OX40 agonist ivuxolimab in advanced cancers. Sequenced by immunoSEQ multiplex PCR; TCRdb stores in-frame clones only, minus some. The sample comprises about 47,000 clones, more than 75% of which are singletons, and about 35% rests with the top ten. Specimen: CD4+ or CD8+ T cells sorted from blood, collected in a trial of the OX40 agonist ivuxolimab. The source of these receptors is an adult with an advanced solid tumor such as melanoma, head and neck, liver or kidney cancer. Both conserved end residues are part of each CDR3. Each record gives: clone size, D gene, V gene, J gene, CDR3 protein, CDR3 DNA. D genes are given only for firm matches. Clone size appears in some rows only: once, few, many, or a class for an expanded clone.

>once|.|TRBV5-1|TRBJ2-2
CASSLTGLAGTNTGELFF
TGCGCCAGCAGCTTGACAGGTTTGGCGGGAACCAACACCGGGGAGCTGTTTTTT
>.|TRBD2|TRBV10-1|TRBJ2-1
CASSTWTSGAYNEQFF
TGCGCCAGCAGTACATGGACTAGCGGAGCCTACAATGAGCAGTTCTTC
>few|.|TRBV19|TRBJ2-1
CASMGWGGFYNEQFF
TGTGCCAGTATGGGGTGGGGCGGCTTCTACAATGAGCAGTTCTTC
>.|.|TRBV11-2|TRBJ2-7
CASSSGQPYEQYF
TGTGCCAGCAGCTCTGGACAGCCCTACGAGCAGTACTTC
>few|TRBD2|TRBV10-3|TRBJ2-3
CAISATIAGFSTDTQYF
TGTGCCATCAGTGCCACGATAGCGGGGTTTAGCACAGATACGCAGTATTTT
>.|.|TRBV28|TRBJ1-5
CASVIRGEGDQPQHF
TGTGCCAGCGTTATCAGGGGAGAGGGGGATCAGCCCCAGCATTTT
>.|TRBD1|TRBV6-1|TRBJ1-5
CASSERPSVFVGTDNQPQHF
TGTGCCAGCAGTGAACGCCCATCAGTTTTCGTGGGGACAGACAATCAGCCCCAGCATTTT
>.|.|TRBV4-1|TRBJ2-7
CASSPYPLLEQYF
TGCGCCAGCAGCCCGTACCCTTTACTCGAGCAGTACTTC
>.|TRBD1|TRBV2|TRBJ1-5
CASKGTEYSNQPQHF
TGTGCCAGCAAAGGGACAGAATATAGCAATCAGCCCCAGCATTTT
>.|.|TRBV30|TRBJ1-5
CAWSRQDRQPQHF
TGTGCCTGGAGTAGGCAGGACCGTCAGCCCCAGCATTTT
>.|TRBD2|TRBV19|TRBJ2-2
CASKRTSGFLNTGELFF
TGTGCCAGTAAACGGACTAGCGGATTTCTCAACACCGGGGAGCTGTTTTTT
>.|.|TRBV28|TRBJ2-7
CASSLYYEQYF
TGTGCCAGCAGTTTATACTACGAGCAGTACTTC
>.|.|TRBV5-1|TRBJ1-2
CASSLDSGYGYGYTF
TGCGCCAGCAGCTTGGACTCTGGGTATGGGTATGGCTACACCTTC
>medium-sized|.|TRBV4-1|TRBJ2-2
CASSQGLAVNTGELFF
TGCGCCAGCAGCCAAGGTCTAGCTGTGAACACCGGGGAGCTGTTTTTT
>.|TRBD2|TRBV25-1|TRBJ2-1
CASSEYTSGRSGEQFF
TGTGCCAGCAGTGAATACACTAGCGGGCGAAGTGGTGAGCAGTTCTTC
>few|.|TRBV5-1|TRBJ2-2
CASSPSTITGELFF
TGCGCCAGCAGCCCCTCGACAATCACCGGGGAGCTGTTTTTT
>.|.|TRBV18|TRBJ1-4
CASSLRTATNEKLFF
TGTGCCAGCTCACTCCGGACAGCAACTAATGAAAAACTGTTTTTT
>.|.|TRBV4-1|TRBJ2-2
CASTEWEPNTGELFF
TGCGCCAGCACGGAATGGGAACCGAACACCGGGGAGCTGTTTTTT
>.|TRBD2|TRBV28|TRBJ2-5
CASSRMGLAMGETQYF
TGTGCCAGCAGCCGTATGGGACTAGCTATGGGGGAGACCCAGTACTTC
>.|.|TRBV6-1|TRBJ2-7
CASSDLGNEQYF
TGTGCCAGCAGTGATTTGGGTAACGAGCAGTACTTC
>.|.|TRBV9|TRBJ2-7
CASSADGTVGREQYF
TGTGCCAGCAGCGCGGACGGAACCGTGGGACGCGAGCAGTACTTC
>.|.|TRBV7-9|TRBJ2-7
CASSLAATRSYEQYF
TGTGCCAGCAGCTTAGCTGCGACACGGTCCTACGAGCAGTACTTC
>.|.|TRBV6-1|TRBJ2-7
CASIRQDLEYEQYF
TGTGCCAGCATTCGTCAGGACTTAGAATACGAGCAGTACTTC
>.|TRBD1|TRBV18|TRBJ2-6
CASSPLGQGASGANVLTF
TGTGCCAGCTCACCCTTGGGACAGGGGGCCTCTGGGGCCAACGTCCTGACTTTC
>.|TRBD1|TRBV19|TRBJ1-3
CASSITTGASSGNTIYF
TGTGCCAGTAGTATCACGACAGGGGCCAGCTCTGGAAACACCATATATTTT
>.|.|TRBV19|TRBJ1-2
CASSPRGSSGYGYTF
TGTGCCAGTAGTCCCAGAGGGTCGAGTGGCTATGGCTACACCTTC
>.|.|TRBV19|TRBJ1-2
CASSKGTRNYGYTF
TGTGCCAGTAGTAAGGGCACCCGTAACTATGGCTACACCTTC
>.|.|TRBV11-3|TRBJ2-7
CASSPAGAREQYF
TGTGCCAGCAGCCCCGCAGGGGCGAGGGAGCAGTACTTC
>.|.|TRBV5-4|TRBJ2-6
CASLERDGANVLTF
TGTGCCAGCTTAGAGAGGGATGGGGCCAACGTCCTGACTTTC
>.|.|TRBV7-9|TRBJ1-1
CASSLWGDTEAFF
TGTGCCAGCAGCTTATGGGGGGACACTGAAGCTTTCTTT
>.|.|TRBV7-9|TRBJ2-1
CASRRQTSYNEQFF
TGTGCCAGCAGGAGGCAGACGTCTTACAATGAGCAGTTCTTC
>.|.|TRBV5-1|TRBJ2-4
CASSLDLAKNIQYF
TGCGCCAGCAGCTTGGACCTAGCCAAAAACATTCAGTACTTC
>.|TRBD1|TRBV5-1|TRBJ1-6
CASSLGAGGNNSPLHF
TGCGCCAGCAGCTTGGGAGCAGGGGGGAATAATTCACCCCTCCACTTT
>.|TRBD1|TRBV28|TRBJ1-4
CASTLGQLEKLFF
TGTGCCAGCACCCTGGGACAGCTAGAAAAACTGTTTTTT
>.|TRBD1|TRBV6-5|TRBJ2-7
CASSYLGQAAYEQYF
TGTGCCAGCAGTTACCTTGGACAGGCAGCCTACGAGCAGTACTTC
>.|.|TRBV2|TRBJ2-5
CASNVQIQETQYF
TGTGCCAGCAATGTACAGATCCAAGAGACCCAGTACTTC
>.|.|TRBV7-3|TRBJ2-5
CASSPLGGAGQETQYF
TGTGCCAGCAGCCCCTTGGGGGGGGCGGGCCAAGAGACCCAGTACTTC
>.|.|TRBV27|TRBJ1-2
CASSLRGGLYGYTF
TGTGCCAGCAGTTTGAGGGGTGGGCTCTATGGCTACACCTTC
>.|TRBD2|TRBV5-8|TRBJ2-1
CASSPGLGRNEQFF
TGTGCCAGCAGCCCCGGACTAGGGCGAAATGAGCAGTTCTTC
>.|TRBD1|TRBV2|TRBJ2-1
CASSLGTGSDNEQFF
TGTGCCAGCAGTCTAGGGACAGGGAGCGACAATGAGCAGTTCTTC
>.|.|TRBV4-1|TRBJ2-7
CASSQVWGASYEQYF
TGCGCCAGCAGCCAAGTTTGGGGGGCCTCCTACGAGCAGTACTTC
>.|.|TRBV11-3|TRBJ2-6
CASSLGGRGANVLTF
TGTGCCAGCAGCTTAGGAGGGCGTGGGGCCAACGTCCTGACTTTC
>.|TRBD1|TRBV19|TRBJ2-2
CASSRQGKANTGELFF
TGTGCCAGTAGCCGACAGGGTAAGGCGAACACCGGGGAGCTGTTTTTT
>.|TRBD2|TRBV7-9|TRBJ2-7
CASSAVGRGGLHEQYF
TGTGCCAGCAGCGCCGTGGGGCGGGGGGGCCTTCACGAGCAGTACTTC
>.|.|TRBV11-3|TRBJ2-3
CASSLDPTDTQYF
TGTGCCAGCAGCTTAGATCCCACAGATACGCAGTATTTT
>.|TRBD2|TRBV7-2|TRBJ2-5
CASSLALAGGPGETQYF
TGTGCCAGCAGCTTAGCACTAGCGGGGGGGCCGGGAGAGACCCAGTACTTC
>.|TRBD1|TRBV11-2|TRBJ2-1
CASSRDRDEQFF
TGTGCCAGCAGCCGGGACAGGGATGAGCAGTTCTTC
>.|.|TRBV2|TRBJ1-2
CASSEASGLYGYTF
TGTGCCAGCAGTGAAGCTTCAGGCCTTTATGGCTACACCTTC
>.|.|TRBV5-1|TRBJ2-7
CASSLMGQGYEQYF
TGCGCCAGCAGTTTGATGGGGCAGGGCTACGAGCAGTACTTC
>.|TRBD2|TRBV27|TRBJ2-5
CASTSAGAGETQYF
TGTGCCAGCACCTCAGCGGGAGCGGGGGAGACCCAGTACTTC
>.|.|TRBV21-1|TRBJ2-7
CASSKRGRSYEQYF
TGTGCCAGCAGCAAAAGGGGCAGATCCTACGAGCAGTACTTC
>.|.|TRBV7-2|TRBJ2-7
CASSKDLSSYEQYF
TGTGCCAGCAGCAAGGACTTGAGCTCCTACGAGCAGTACTTC
>.|.|TRBV2|TRBJ2-3
CASRTTGLFTDTQYF
TGTGCCAGCAGGACCACCGGGTTATTTACAGATACGCAGTATTTT